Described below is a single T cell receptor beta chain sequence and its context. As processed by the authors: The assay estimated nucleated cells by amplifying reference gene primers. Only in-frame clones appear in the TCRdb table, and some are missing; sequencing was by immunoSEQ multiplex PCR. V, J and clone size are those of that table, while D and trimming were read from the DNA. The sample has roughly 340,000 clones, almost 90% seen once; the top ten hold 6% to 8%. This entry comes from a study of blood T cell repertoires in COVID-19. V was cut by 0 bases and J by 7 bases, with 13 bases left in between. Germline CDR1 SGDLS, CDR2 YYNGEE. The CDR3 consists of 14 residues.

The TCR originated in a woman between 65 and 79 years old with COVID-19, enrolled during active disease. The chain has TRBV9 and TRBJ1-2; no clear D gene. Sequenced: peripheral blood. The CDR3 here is CASSVAEGSGGYTF. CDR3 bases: TGTGCCAGCAGCGTAGCTGAAGGGAGTGGTGGCTACACCTTC. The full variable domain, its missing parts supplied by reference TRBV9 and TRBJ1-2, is DSGVTQTPKHLITATGQRVTLRCSPRSGDLSVYWYQQSLDQGLQFLIQYYNGEERAKGNILERFSAQQFPDLHSELNLSSLELGDSALYFCASSVAEGSGGYTFGSGTRLTVV.